This entry lists 30 T cell receptor beta chains sequenced from one sample in a study of blood T cell repertoires in COVID-19. Sequencing used immunoSEQ multiplex PCR; TCRdb keeps in-frame clones, though not all of them. This table holds under 150,000 clones, less than 85% found once. Input material: peripheral blood. The receptors were sampled from a woman older than 75 in a cohort sampled during active or convalescent COVID-19.

V usage is TRBV5-4 and J usage is TRBJ2-2; D uncertain. Trimming removed 4 bases at V and 2 bases at J, with 9 bases between. This CDR3 is built from 14 residues. Germline assignment: CDR1 SGHNT and CDR2 YYREEE (reference sequence). CDR3 residues: CASSLTVNTGELFF. Written as DNA, the CDR3 is TGTGCCAGCAGCCTAACGGTCAACACCGGGGAGCTGTTTTTT.

The V gene is TRBV11-2, the J gene TRBJ1-2; possibly TRBD1 for D (6 bases). The CDR3 runs to 15 residues. CDR1 SGHAT and CDR2 FQNNGV come from the germline V gene. Trimming pared 1 base from V and 2 bases from J, leaving 11 bases between. CDR3 DNA: TGTGCCAGCAGCTTAGTTGCGGGGGCCAACTATGGCTACACCTTC. It specifies CASSLVAGANYGYTF.

V is TRBV29-1 and J is TRBJ1-1, with unresolved D. Germline lookup yields CDR1 SQVTM and CDR2 ANQGSEA. Trimming took 5 bases from V and 1 from J, leaving 5 bases between them. The CDR3 runs 11 residues. CDR3 sequence reads: CSVSGNTEAFF. The CDR3 nucleotides read TGCAGCGTTTCAGGGAACACTGAAGCTTTCTTT.

Here the CDR3 reads CASSRQGDYTEAFF. As DNA, the CDR3 is TGTGCCAGCAGTAGACAGGGGGATTACACTGAAGCTTTCTTT. The chain couples TRBV6-5 to TRBJ1-1; 9 bases are shared with TRBD1. Germline V gives CDR1 MNHEY, CDR2 SVGAGI. The V segment lost 5 bases and the J segment 3 bases; nucleotides outside the gene matches: 4. This CDR3 region has 14 residues.

The chain employs TRBV18 and TRBJ1-5; 7 bases are a match to TRBD1. V lost 4 bases and J lost 4; bases outside the gene matches: 10. CDR1 is KGHSH, CDR2 LQKENI, per germline. This CDR3 spans 16 amino acids. The CDR3 coding sequence is TGTGCCAGCTCACTCGCAGGGGGAGACGAAAATCAGCCCCAGCATTTT. Its protein product is CASSLAGGDENQPQHF.

The rearrangement joins TRBV6-6 to TRBJ1-1; possibly TRBD1 for D (6 bases). V shed 2 bases and J shed 1 base, with 8 bases lying between them. CDR1 and CDR2 (germline): MNHNY, SVGAGI (reference sequence). The CDR3 totals 14 residues. In nucleotides, the CDR3 is TGTGCCAGCAGTTACCGGACAGAGAACACTGAAGCTTTCTTT. Translation gives CASSYRTENTEAFF.

This chain uses TRBV7-9 with TRBJ2-5; TRBD2 aligns across 7 bases. This CDR3 is 13 amino acids long. The V segment lost 3 bases and the J segment 5 bases; nucleotides outside the gene matches: 3. Germline CDR1 and CDR2: SEHNR and FQNEAQ (reference sequence). CDR3 in amino acids: CASSLGGMETQYF. DNA of the CDR3: TGTGCCAGCAGCTTGGGAGGGATGGAGACCCAGTACTTC.

The rearrangement joins TRBV7-8 to TRBJ1-2; a weak D match, TRBD1 (5 bases). V lost 5 bases to trimming and J lost 8 bases, with 12 bases between them. This CDR3 contains 12 residues. Germline lookup yields CDR1 SGHVS and CDR2 FQNEAQ. The CDR3 loop reads CASSAGPLGYTF. CDR3 DNA: TGTGCCAGCAGCGCGGGACCGCTGGGCTACACCTTC.

V is TRBV3-1 (or the pseudogene TRBV3-2) and J is TRBJ2-1; a possible D gene is TRBD2 (5 bases). CDR1 is LGHDT and CDR2 is YNNKEL in the germline V gene (reference sequence). The CDR3 covers 13 residues. Trimming took 6 bases from V and 7 from J, leaving 13 bases between them. The CDR3 here is CASRHEGFNEQFF. CDR3 sequence (DNA): TGTGCCAGCAGGCACGAGGGCTTTAATGAGCAGTTCTTC.

V gene TRBV3-1 (or the pseudogene TRBV3-2) combines with J gene TRBJ1-2; 8 nucleotides align to TRBD1. Germline CDR1 and CDR2: LGHDT and YNNKEL (reference sequence). The CDR3 length is 13 residues. J lost 5 bases, V lost 4 bases, and 3 bases had no gene match. This CDR3 reads CASSPGGYYGYTF. The CDR3 DNA follows: TGTGCCAGCAGCCCAGGGGGCTATTATGGCTACACCTTC.

The CDR3 loop is CASSQPGQGYGYTF. The CDR3 coding sequence is TGTGCCAGCAGCCAGCCGGGACAGGGATATGGCTACACCTTC. This rearrangement joins TRBV11-2 to TRBJ1-2; TRBD1 matches at 9 bases. Germline values: CDR1 SGHAT, CDR2 FQNNGV. The length of the CDR3 is 14 residues. J lost 5 bases, V lost 5 bases, and 6 bases had no gene match.

This clone was seen a single time. The rearrangement uses TRBV9 and TRBJ2-3; 7 nucleotides agree with TRBD2. Germline CDR1 SGDLS, CDR2 YYNGEE. This CDR3 spans 14 amino acids. The ends lost 6 bases at V and 3 bases at J; junction bases unmatched: 7. The CDR3 region has the DNA TGTGCCAGCAAAACTGGGGAGGGAACAGATACGCAGTATTTT. Protein: CASKTGEGTDTQYF.

The chain has TRBV30 and TRBJ2-5; 13 bases are a match to TRBD2. The junction had 0 bases not matched to a gene; V was cut back by 0 bases and J by 5 bases. This CDR3 is built from 14 residues. The germline gives CDR1 GTSNPN, CDR2 SVGIG (reference sequence). CDR3 bases: TGTGCCTGGAGTGTGACTAGCGGGGGGGAGACCCAGTACTTC. It codes for CAWSVTSGGETQYF.

The V and J genes are TRBV28 and TRBJ1-4; 7 bases match TRBD1. There are 15 residues in the CDR3. CDR1 and CDR2 (germline): MDHEN, SYDVKM. The J segment lost 4 bases and the V segment lost 5 bases, leaving 7 bases of the junction unmatched. In DNA, the CDR3 is TGTGCCAGCAGTCCGGGGGACAGCCGTAATGAAAAACTGTTTTTT. It yields the protein CASSPGDSRNEKLFF.

The chain employs TRBV11-1 and TRBJ2-2; no firm D call. Germline CDR1 and CDR2: SGHAT and FQDESV (reference sequence). The V end lost 2 bases, the J end lost 3 bases, and 7 bases lay between the germline ends. This CDR3 contains 14 residues. This CDR3 is CASSLNRYTGELFF. CDR3 sequence (DNA): TGTGCCAGCAGCTTAAACAGATACACCGGGGAGCTGTTTTTT.

This chain links TRBV27 with TRBJ2-5, with D maybe TRBD1 (7 bases). Germline CDR1 and CDR2: MNHEY and SMNVEV (reference sequence). The CDR3 length is 16 residues. V was cut by 6 bases and J by 5 bases, with 22 bases left in between. This CDR3 reads CASSLSRQGGRETQYF. For the CDR3, the DNA is TGTGCCAGCAGCCTCTCCCGACAGGGAGGCCGGGAGACCCAGTACTTC.

The CDR3 coding sequence is TGCGCCAGCAGCCAAGAAAACCAGGGGGGCGAGCAGTACGTC. It yields the protein CASSQENQGGEQYV. This chain links TRBV4-1 with TRBJ2-7; a possible D gene is TRBD1 (7 bases). Germline V gene lookup returns CDR1 MGHRA and CDR2 YSYEKL. The ends were cut back, 0 bases at V and 6 bases at J, with 12 bases in the middle. This CDR3 comprises 14 residues.

This chain links TRBV5-1 with TRBJ1-3, with D maybe TRBD1 (6 bases). V lost 5 bases and J lost 2, with 11 bases in between. The CDR3 has 14 amino acids. The V gene's germline CDR1 is SGHRS and CDR2 YFSETQ. CDR3 in amino acids: CASRTGLPGNTIYF. DNA of the CDR3: TGCGCCAGCAGAACAGGGTTACCTGGAAACACCATATATTTT.

V usage is TRBV4-1 and J usage is TRBJ1-1; D perhaps matches TRBD1 (6 bases). Looked up from germline, CDR1 is MGHRA and CDR2 is YSYEKL. Trimming took 0 bases from V and 9 from J, leaving 11 bases between them. This CDR3 comprises 13 residues. The CDR3 reads CASSQEGGTKAFF. CDR3 coding DNA: TGCGCCAGCAGCCAAGAAGGGGGTACCAAAGCTTTCTTT.

The V call is TRBV18, the J call TRBJ1-4, with a weak D call TRBD1 (5 bases). The germline V and J ends were trimmed by 3 bases and 2 bases, with 10 bases remaining between them. This CDR3 region has 15 residues. Germline CDR1 is KGHSH and CDR2 is LQKENI. DNA of the CDR3: TGTGCCAGCTCACCGGTCAGGGATACTAATGAAAAACTGTTTTTT. Translating it yields CASSPVRDTNEKLFF. The entire variable domain, with the rest obtained from reference TRBV18 and TRBJ1-4, is as follows: NAGVMQNPRHLVRRRGQEARLRCSPMKGHSHVYWYRQLPEEGLKFMVYLQKENIIDESGMPKERFSAEFPKEGPSILRIQQVVRGDSAAYFCASSPVRDTNEKLFFGSGTQLSVL.

The chain combines TRBV3-1 (or the pseudogene TRBV3-2) with TRBJ1-2; no firm D call. V was pared by 1 base and J by 7 bases, with 7 bases between. Germline lookup yields CDR1 LGHDT and CDR2 YNNKEL (reference sequence). CDR3 length: 12 amino acids. For the CDR3, the DNA is TGTGCCAGCAGCCAAGTCTTATCTGGCTACACCTTC. Translation gives CASSQVLSGYTF.

The chain uses TRBV7-9 and TRBJ2-4, with 10 bases identical to TRBD1. The CDR3 is 19 amino acids. The V gene's germline CDR1 is SEHNR and CDR2 FQNEAQ (reference sequence). V lost 5 bases, J lost 0 bases, and 13 bases stayed unmatched. CDR3 sequence (DNA): TGTGCCAGCAGCCTCCTAACGGGACAGGGGACCAAAGCCAAAAACATTCAGTACTTC. Its protein is CASSLLTGQGTKAKNIQYF.

V and J are TRBV5-5 and TRBJ1-4; TRBD1 agrees at 8 bases. Germline CDR1 SGHKS, CDR2 YYEKEE (reference sequence). The CDR3 is made up of 14 amino acids. J was trimmed by 7 bases and V by 2 bases; bases with no gene match: 4. The DNA of the CDR3 is TGTGCCAGCAGCTTTCAGGGGGCCGGTGAAAAACTGTTTTTT. Its translation: CASSFQGAGEKLFF.

The chain joins TRBV7-2 to TRBJ1-2, with no clear D. Germline lookup yields CDR1 SGHTA and CDR2 FQGNSA. V was shortened by 2 bases and J by 0 bases, with 10 bases between the two germline ends. This CDR3 spans 15 amino acids. The CDR3 region is CASSLSYGANYGYTF. The CDR3 nucleotides are TGTGCCAGCAGCTTATCCTACGGAGCTAACTATGGCTACACCTTC.

This rearrangement joins TRBV29-1 to TRBJ1-2; 10 bases are shared with TRBD1. V dropped 8 bases and J dropped 2; count of bases not matched to a gene: 5. Germline CDR1 and CDR2: SQVTM and ANQGSEA. The CDR3 is 13 amino acids. The CDR3 sequence is CSCWDRGNYGYTF. In DNA, the CDR3 is TGCAGCTGTTGGGACAGGGGCAACTATGGCTACACCTTC.

The CDR3 is CASSPLGGDNEQFF. The CDR3 bases are TGTGCCAGCTCACCACTAGGGGGGGACAATGAGCAGTTCTTC. This rearrangement joins TRBV18 to TRBJ2-1; D is perhaps TRBD2 (7 bases). The V gene lost 1 base and the J gene lost 5 bases, with 9 bases spanning the gap. CDR1 is KGHSH, CDR2 LQKENI, per germline. The CDR3 is 14 residues long.

This chain uses TRBV6-4 with TRBJ1-2, with D perhaps TRBD1 (5 bases). The CDR3 loop spans 13 amino acids. Trimming stripped 3 bases from V and 4 bases from J, with 9 bases between. Germline-derived CDR1 and CDR2 are MRHNA and SNTAGT. CDR3 DNA: TGTGCCAGCAGTGATCAGGGAGGCTATGGCTACACCTTC. The encoded protein is CASSDQGGYGYTF.

This chain connects TRBV5-1 to TRBJ2-3; 10 bases are shared with TRBD2. Germline V gene data show CDR1 as SGHRS and CDR2 as YFSETQ. The CDR3 is made up of 17 amino acids. Unmatched junction bases numbered 7, after V lost 2 bases and J lost 1 base. In DNA form, the CDR3 reads TGCGCCAGCAGCTTAGGGCTAGCGGGGGCCCGCACAGATACGCAGTATTTT. It codes for CASSLGLAGARTDTQYF.

The rearrangement uses TRBV6-8 and TRBJ1-6; TRBD1 agrees at 12 bases. V was pared by 2 bases and J by 5 bases, with 4 bases of the junction left unmatched. CDR1 is MNHGY, CDR2 SAAAGT, per germline. CDR3 length: 17 residues. CDR3 protein: CASSYPGTGGDNSPLHF. The CDR3 DNA reads TGTGCCAGCAGTTACCCCGGGACAGGGGGCGATAATTCACCCCTCCACTTT.

The genes are TRBV7-9 and TRBJ2-7, with 9 bases lining up with TRBD2. Germline CDR1 reads SEHNR; CDR2 reads FQNEAQ (reference sequence). The CDR3 covers 16 residues. The trim removed 1 base at V and 3 bases at J, leaving 7 bases unmatched. In DNA, the CDR3 is TGTGCCAGCAGCTTAGGTATAGCGGGGGTTTTCTACGAGCAGTACTTC. This translates into CASSLGIAGVFYEQYF. Supplemented by reference TRBV7-9 and TRBJ2-7, the full variable domain reads DTGVSQNPRHKITKRGQNVTFRCDPISEHNRLYWYRQTLGQGPEFLTYFQNEAQLEKSRLLSDRFSAERPKGSFSTLEIQRTEQGDSAMYLCASSLGIAGVFYEQYFGPGTRLTVT.